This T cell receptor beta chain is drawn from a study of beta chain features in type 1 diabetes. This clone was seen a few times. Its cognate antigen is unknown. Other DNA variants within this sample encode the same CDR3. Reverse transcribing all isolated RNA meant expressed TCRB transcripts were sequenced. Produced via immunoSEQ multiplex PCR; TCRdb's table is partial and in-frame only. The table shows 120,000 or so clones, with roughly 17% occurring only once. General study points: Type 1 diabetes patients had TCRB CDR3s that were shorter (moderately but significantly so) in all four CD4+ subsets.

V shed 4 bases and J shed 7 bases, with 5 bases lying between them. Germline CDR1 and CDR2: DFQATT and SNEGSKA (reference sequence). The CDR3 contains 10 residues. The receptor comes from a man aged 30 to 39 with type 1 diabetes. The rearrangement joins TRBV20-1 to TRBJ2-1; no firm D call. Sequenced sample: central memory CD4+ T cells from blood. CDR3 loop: CSATGNEQFF. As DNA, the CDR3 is TGCAGTGCTACCGGGAATGAGCAGTTCTTC.